This TCR beta chain was retrieved from a study of T cell responses to AZD1222 COVID-19 vaccine. Study-wide findings and caveats: At 160-218 and 743-854, vaccine-associated CD4 TCRs were dominant, and they spanned spike.

V gave up 1 base and J gave up 4 bases, with 5 bases separating them. The CDR3 length is 13 residues. CDR1 and CDR2 from the germline V gene are SGHTA and FQGNSA. Produced via immunoSEQ multiplex PCR; TCRdb's table is partial and in-frame only. The sample consists of more than 100,000 clones, 75% to 95% of them appearing once. As for this clone: Its specificity is not known.

V usage is TRBV7-2 and J usage is TRBJ1-5; D is undetermined. The receptor comes from an adult who received the AZD1222 COVID-19 vaccine. The source was peripheral blood, collected 28 days after the second AZD1222 dose. This CDR3 reads CASSLVGNQPQHF. The DNA of the CDR3 is TGTGCCAGCAGCTTAGTGGGAAATCAGCCCCAGCATTTT.